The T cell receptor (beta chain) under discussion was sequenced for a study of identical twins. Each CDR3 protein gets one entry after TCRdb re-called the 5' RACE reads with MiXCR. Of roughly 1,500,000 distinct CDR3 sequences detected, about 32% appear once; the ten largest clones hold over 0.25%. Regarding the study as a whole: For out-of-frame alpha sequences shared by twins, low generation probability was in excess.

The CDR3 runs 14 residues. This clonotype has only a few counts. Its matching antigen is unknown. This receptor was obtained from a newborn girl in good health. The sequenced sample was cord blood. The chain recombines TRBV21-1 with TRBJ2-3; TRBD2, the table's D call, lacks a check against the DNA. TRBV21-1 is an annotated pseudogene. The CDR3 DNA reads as TGTGCCAGCAGCACGGGGGAGGGCACAGATACGCAGTATTTT. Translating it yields CASSTGEGTDTQYF.